The 32 T cell receptor beta chains given below trace back to one sample, sequenced in a study of cytomegalovirus exposure and HLA in healthy donors. PCR was performed using 60 Vbeta and 13 Jbeta primers. The protocol was immunoSEQ multiplex PCR, while the TCRdb copy is restricted to in-frame clones and leaves out a portion. Among around 120,000 clones listed, 80% were seen once. Material: PBMCs. These receptors were collected from a female donor in good health and CMV-seropositive.

This clone showed up just once. The V gene is TRBV7-9, the J gene TRBJ1-2; the D gene is possibly TRBD1 (6 bases). CDR3 size: 14 residues. Germline CDR1 reads SEHNR; CDR2 reads FQNEAQ (reference sequence). V lost 1 base, J lost 8 bases, and 14 bases lay in between. This CDR3 is CASSLGTGKRGYTF. The CDR3 DNA follows: TGTGCCAGCAGCTTAGGAACAGGGAAGCGGGGCTACACCTTC.

The chain carries TRBV10-3 and TRBJ1-2, with 9 bases aligning to TRBD1. CDR1 ENHRY and CDR2 SYGVKD come from the germline V gene. The CDR3 runs 15 residues. V shed 2 bases, J shed 3 bases, and the junction held 4 bases outside the gene matches. CDR3 sequence: CAISEPGQGDYGYTF. The CDR3 DNA is TGTGCCATCAGTGAGCCGGGACAGGGTGACTATGGCTACACCTTC.

The V call is TRBV18, the J call TRBJ1-5; tentative D call: TRBD1 (6 bases). CDR1 and CDR2 from the germline V gene are KGHSH and LQKENI. V gave up 3 bases and J gave up 4 bases, with 16 bases separating them. The CDR3 has 16 amino acids. DNA for the CDR3: TGTGCCAGCTCACCCCCAGAAGGGGGGGGGAATCAGCCCCAGCATTTT. Translation: CASSPPEGGGNQPQHF.

V gene TRBV9 combines with J gene TRBJ2-1; TRBD1 is a possible D gene (6 bases). The CDR3 has 16 residues. Germline V gene lookup returns CDR1 SGDLS and CDR2 YYNGEE. Between the trimmed V and J ends, which lost 0 bases and 6 bases, there was a span of 16 bases. The CDR3 DNA reads as TGTGCCAGCAGCGTAGTAGGGGCTACAGGGTTCAATGAGCAGTTCTTC. Translated: CASSVVGATGFNEQFF.

The rearrangement uses TRBV7-8 and TRBJ1-4, with TRBD1 identical over 7 bases. Unmatched junction bases numbered 9, after V lost 8 bases and J lost 0 bases. This CDR3 spans 16 amino acids. The germline V gene has CDR1 SGHVS and CDR2 FQNEAQ. CDR3 protein: CASGRSTGTTNEKLFF. CDR3 nucleotides: TGTGCCAGCGGGCGCTCGACAGGGACAACTAATGAAAAACTGTTTTTT.

The gene calls are TRBV30 and TRBJ1-1, with 7 bases that match TRBD1. CDR1 and CDR2 from the germline V gene are GTSNPN and SVGIG (reference sequence). V was clipped by 5 bases and J by 3 bases; unmatched bases: 6. The CDR3 contains 13 residues. The CDR3 coding sequence is TGTGCCTGGGGCGGACAGGATTACACTGAAGCTTTCTTT. It is translated as CAWGGQDYTEAFF. Filled out from reference TRBV30 and TRBJ1-1, the complete variable domain reads SQTIHQWPATLVQPVGSPLSLECTVEGTSNPNLYWYRQAAGRGLQLLFYSVGIGQISSEVPQNLSASRPQDRQFILSSKKLLLSDSGFYLCAWGGQDYTEAFFGQGTRLTVV.

This rearrangement joins TRBV20-1 to TRBJ1-1; weak D call: TRBD1 (5 bases). V was pared by 7 bases and J by 8 bases, with 14 bases between. The length of the CDR3 is 11 residues. CDR1 and CDR2 from the germline V gene are DFQATT and SNEGSKA (reference sequence). The CDR3, as DNA: TGCAGTGTAGGAGGGGCAGGGGAAGCTTTCTTT. Its protein is CSVGGAGEAFF.

V usage is TRBV7-9 and J usage is TRBJ2-1; weak D call: TRBD2 (6 bases). V lost 0 bases, J lost 5 bases, and 8 bases lay in between. CDR1 SEHNR and CDR2 FQNEAQ come from the germline V gene (reference sequence). The CDR3 has 14 residues. As DNA, the CDR3 is TGTGCCAGCAGCTTAGCGGGGGGTCACAATGAGCAGTTCTTC. Translation: CASSLAGGHNEQFF. The variable domain in full, with the rest retrieved from reference TRBV7-9 and TRBJ2-1, is DTGVSQNPRHKITKRGQNVTFRCDPISEHNRLYWYRQTLGQGPEFLTYFQNEAQLEKSRLLSDRFSAERPKGSFSTLEIQRTEQGDSAMYLCASSLAGGHNEQFFGPGTRLTVL.

This chain uses TRBV5-3 with TRBJ1-4, with TRBD1 as a possible D gene (5 bases). TRBV5-3 is treated as an ORF (open reading frame) with a function not yet certain. The V end lost 0 bases, the J end lost 10 bases, and 16 bases lay between the germline ends. The CDR3 runs 15 residues. In DNA form, the CDR3 reads TGTGCCAGAAGCTTGGCAGCGGGGGAGGTTGGAAAACTGTTTTTT. Translation gives CARSLAAGEVGKLFF.

The chain links TRBV5-1 to TRBJ2-1, with unresolved D. The germline CDR1 and CDR2 sequences are SGHRS and YFSETQ. Deletions cut 1 base from V and 10 bases from J, with 12 bases between. This CDR3 is built from 13 residues. CDR3 in DNA: TGCGCCAGCAGCTTGTACCAGAATGCCGAGCAGTTCTTC. Protein sequence: CASSLYQNAEQFF.

This clone was counted once. The chain carries TRBV7-2 and TRBJ1-1; D unclear. This CDR3 region has 11 residues. V lost 0 bases and J 8 bases, leaving 4 bases between the germline ends. Germline V CDR1 and CDR2: SGHTA, FQGNSA. CDR3 loop: CASSLAREAFF. CDR3 nucleotide sequence: TGTGCCAGCAGCTTAGCCAGAGAAGCTTTCTTT.

A few counts support this clone. J is TRBJ1-2 and V is TRBV15; a weak D match, TRBD1 (6 bases). The CDR3 length is 15 residues. Germline lookup yields CDR1 LNHNV and CDR2 YYDKDF (reference sequence). V shed 1 base and J shed 3 bases, with 12 bases lying between them. For the CDR3, the DNA is TGTGCCACCAGCAGAGCTGGACAGACGCACTATGGCTACACCTTC. The encoded protein is CATSRAGQTHYGYTF.

J is TRBJ1-2 and V is TRBV29-1, with 8 positions matching TRBD1. The CDR3 runs to 12 residues. The V gene end was trimmed by 8 bases and the J gene end by 8 bases; junction bases not matched to a gene: 10. Germline V gene lookup returns CDR1 SQVTM and CDR2 ANQGSEA. The CDR3 nucleotides read TGCAGCACTACGCAGGGGGCTGGGGGCTACACCTTC. Encoded protein: CSTTQGAGGYTF.

This clone was picked up one time. V and J are TRBV5-1 and TRBJ2-2; TRBD2 aligns across 7 bases. J gave up 6 bases and V 5 bases, and 10 bases lay outside the gene matches. Germline V gene lookup returns CDR1 SGHRS and CDR2 YFSETQ. The CDR3 has 15 amino acids. The CDR3 sequence: CASSLERGQSGELFF. The DNA for the CDR3 is TGCGCCAGCAGTCTTGAGCGGGGTCAATCCGGGGAGCTGTTTTTT.

The chain joins TRBV21-1 to TRBJ2-1; no DNA check was done on the table's D call, TRBD2. TRBV21-1 is listed as a pseudogene. The CDR3 contains 14 residues. CDR3 amino acids: CASSFRTSRHEQFF. Here the CDR3 DNA reads TGTGCCAGCAGCTTCCGGACTAGCAGGCATGAGCAGTTCTTC.

The rearrangement joins TRBV5-8 to TRBJ2-3; 7 positions match TRBD1. The CDR3 totals 19 residues. V dropped 0 bases and J dropped 3; count of bases not matched to a gene: 16. Germline V lookup: CDR1 SGHTS, CDR2 YDEGEE. In nucleotides, the CDR3 is TGTGCCAGCAGCTTGGACAAACAGGGGAACTCCCTTGGAACAGATACGCAGTATTTT. Protein: CASSLDKQGNSLGTDTQYF.

The chain joins TRBV19 to TRBJ1-1; 10 bases map to TRBD1. Germline values: CDR1 LNHDA, CDR2 SQIVND (reference sequence). The junction had 16 bases not matched to a gene; V was cut back by 5 bases and J by 1 base. CDR3 length equals 19 residues. The CDR3 loop reads CASSSGTGALGWANTEAFF. The CDR3 DNA reads as TGTGCCAGTAGTTCCGGGACAGGGGCTTTGGGTTGGGCGAACACTGAAGCTTTCTTT.

CDR3 in amino acids: CASSSGTGGEKLFF. The CDR3 coding sequence is TGTGCCAGCAGCTCCGGGACAGGGGGTGAAAAACTGTTTTTT. This chain connects TRBV5-4 to TRBJ1-4, with 11 bases aligning to TRBD1. Germline loops: CDR1 SGHNT, CDR2 YYREEE (reference sequence). CDR3 length equals 14 residues. V shed 3 bases and J 7 bases; nucleotides not matched to a gene: 2.

The chain employs TRBV5-1 and TRBJ2-3, with 15 bases that match TRBD2. V lost 4 bases, J lost 0 bases, and 6 bases stayed unmatched. Germline CDR1 reads SGHRS; CDR2 reads YFSETQ. The CDR3 sequence is 18 residues long. The CDR3 region is CASSGGTSGGPSTDTQYF. The CDR3 DNA reads as TGCGCCAGCAGCGGAGGGACTAGCGGGGGGCCGAGCACAGATACGCAGTATTTT. Full variable domain (remainder filled in from reference TRBV5-1 and TRBJ2-3): KAGVTQTPRYLIKTRGQQVTLSCSPISGHRSVSWYQQTPGQGLQFLFEYFSETQRNKGNFPGRFSGRQFSNSRSEMNVSTLELGDSALYLCASSGGTSGGPSTDTQYFGPGTRLTVL.

The chain couples TRBV5-1 to TRBJ1-5; D not certain. Trimming took off 0 bases at V and 0 bases at J, with 10 bases between the two ends. Germline V gives CDR1 SGHRS, CDR2 YFSETQ. The CDR3 loop spans 16 amino acids. The CDR3 here is CASSLAGGYSNQPQHF. In DNA, the CDR3 is TGCGCCAGCAGCTTGGCCGGAGGTTATAGCAATCAGCCCCAGCATTTT.

The V call is TRBV19, the J call TRBJ2-5; 13 bases align to TRBD2. The CDR3 extends over 15 amino acids. Germline V gene sequence: CDR1 LNHDA, CDR2 SQIVND (reference sequence). Germline trimming cut 5 bases from V and 7 bases from J; bases unmatched to any gene: 7. CDR3 residues: CASSPGTSGDWTQYF. CDR3 coding DNA: TGTGCCAGTAGTCCCGGGACTAGCGGGGACTGGACCCAGTACTTC.

There are a few counts of this clone. The chain is built from TRBV29-1 and TRBJ2-5, with 8 bases that match TRBD2. J lost 1 base, V lost 3 bases, and 4 bases had no gene match. This CDR3 spans 14 amino acids. Germline assignment: CDR1 SQVTM and CDR2 ANQGSEA. The CDR3 DNA follows: TGCAGCGTTGATAGCGGGGCATTCCAAGAGACCCAGTACTTC. As protein: CSVDSGAFQETQYF.

V usage is TRBV6-5 and J usage is TRBJ2-2; 8 bases align to TRBD1. Trimming cost V 6 bases and J 7 bases; bases outside gene matches: 4. This CDR3 is 13 amino acids long. Germline V gene sequence: CDR1 MNHEY, CDR2 SVGAGI. Here the CDR3 reads CASRRTGIGELFF. The CDR3 nucleotides read TGTGCCAGCAGGAGGACAGGGATCGGGGAGCTGTTTTTT.

Note on this clone: Its ends do not fully match the called genes, so a read error is possible. This sample also contains other DNA sequences that code for the same CDR3. This chain joins TRBV5-6 and TRBJ2-3; a weak D match, TRBD1 (7 bases). The germline V gene encodes CDR1 SGHDT and CDR2 YYEEEE. The CDR3 length is 14 residues. The CDR3 coding sequence is TGTGCCAGTAGCTTGGTTCAGGGGGGAGATACGCAGTATTTT. Residues: CASSLVQGGDTQYF.

The CDR3 DNA reads TGTGCCAGCAGTGCTATGGACATTCCCCAGTACTTC. Amino acid sequence: CASSAMDIPQYF. The rearrangement uses TRBV25-1 and TRBJ2-7, with a tentative D call TRBD1 (5 bases). The CDR3 length is 12 residues. V gave up 4 bases and J gave up 10 bases, with 14 bases separating them. Germline V lookup: CDR1 MGHDK, CDR2 SYGVNS.

This chain links TRBV14 with TRBJ1-2; D is uncertain. The CDR3 extends over 15 amino acids. CDR1 is SGHDN, CDR2 FVKESK, per germline. The V end lost 0 bases, the J end lost 5 bases, and 13 bases lay between the germline ends. The CDR3 spells CASSQDSQRRYGYTF. The CDR3 nucleotides read TGTGCCAGCAGCCAAGATTCCCAGAGGCGGTATGGCTACACCTTC.

The chain links TRBV19 to TRBJ2-6; TRBD2 is a possible D gene (5 bases). The V end lost 7 bases, the J end lost 0 bases, and 10 bases lay between the germline ends. CDR3 length: 15 amino acids. Looked up from germline, CDR1 is LNHDA and CDR2 is SQIVND (reference sequence). The CDR3 sequence: CASTSIHSGANVLTF. CDR3 bases: TGTGCCAGTACTAGCATCCACTCTGGGGCCAACGTCCTGACTTTC.

This clone has just one count. The chain recombines TRBV4-1 with TRBJ2-2; TRBD1 is a possible D gene (8 bases). The CDR3 covers 18 residues. The V gene lost 5 bases and the J gene lost 3 bases, with 22 bases spanning the gap. Per the germline V gene, CDR1 is MGHRA and CDR2 is YSYEKL. The CDR3 here is CASSVRGRQGADTGELFF. The CDR3 nucleotides are TGCGCCAGCAGCGTGCGGGGGAGGCAGGGGGCAGACACCGGGGAGCTGTTTTTT.

This rearrangement joins TRBV13 to TRBJ1-1; maybe TRBD1 (6 bases). Trimming stripped 5 bases from V and 8 bases from J, with 15 bases between. CDR1 is PRHDT and CDR2 is FYEKMQ in the germline V gene (reference sequence). CDR3 length: 13 amino acids. CDR3 coding DNA: TGTGCCAGCAGCCGTAACAGGGAGTCAGAAGCTTTCTTT. Translation: CASSRNRESEAFF.

The genes are TRBV27 and TRBJ2-2, with D unclear. In germline, CDR1 is MNHEY, CDR2 SMNVEV (reference sequence). V lost 3 bases and J 1 base, leaving 3 bases between the germline ends. The CDR3 totals 13 residues. CDR3 coding DNA: TGTGCCAGCAGTTTCCAGAACACCGGGGAGCTGTTTTTT. Its protein is CASSFQNTGELFF.

This chain links TRBV6-5 with TRBJ2-7; no reliable D call. The CDR3 is 14 amino acids. V was trimmed by 0 bases and J by 3 bases, leaving 9 bases between them. The V gene's germline CDR1 is MNHEY and CDR2 SVGAGI. The DNA of the CDR3 is TGTGCCAGCAGTTACTCGAAACAGCACTACGAGCAGTACTTC. Translated: CASSYSKQHYEQYF.

This clone was observed a few times. The rearrangement uses TRBV6-5 and TRBJ1-2; D not certain. The CDR3 has 11 residues. V lost 4 bases to trimming and J lost 6 bases, with 6 bases between them. Germline V lookup: CDR1 MNHEY, CDR2 SVGAGI. CDR3 coding DNA: TGTGCCAGCAGTTCGTTAAATGGCTACACCTTC. It encodes CASSSLNGYTF.